The 3 T cell receptor beta chains below were found in one sample sequenced in a study of T cell repertoires in cytomegalovirus infection. TCRdb used MiXCR to reprocess the reads, holding one entry per CDR3 protein. The profile covers 650,000 to 850,000 distinct CDR3 sequences, with about 29% appearing a single time and around 14% taken by the ten largest. Antigens for these TCRs are unknown. Specimen: cultured CD8+ T cells from PBMCs, collected from culture after CMV antigen stimulation. These receptors came from a human donor in good health (CMV status not recorded). Some clones in this sample may be carry-over from other donors' samples.

The chain recombines TRBV5-1 with TRBJ2-2; a weak D match, TRBD1 (6 bases). The CDR3 sequence is 17 residues long. Germline lookup yields CDR1 SGHRS and CDR2 YFSETQ. Deletions cut 4 bases from V and 4 bases from J, with 20 bases between. CDR3 coding DNA: TGCGCCAGCAGCCCCCCGTTGGCGGAAGGGGGCACCGGGGAGCTGTTTTTT. This encodes CASSPPLAEGGTGELFF.

In its sample, this clonotype was seen a few times. This chain's CDR3 is CASSVDGGVTDTQYF. CDR3 DNA: TGTGCCAGCAGCGTAGACGGGGGGGTCACAGATACGCAGTATTTT. The gene calls are TRBV9 and TRBJ2-3; 8 nucleotides agree with TRBD2. The CDR3 consists of 15 residues. The germline V gene encodes CDR1 SGDLS and CDR2 YYNGEE. The trim removed 0 bases at V and 2 bases at J, leaving 2 bases unmatched.

At least ten counts were recorded for this clonotype. V and J are TRBV28 and TRBJ2-7, with 8 bases lining up with TRBD1. V shed 0 bases, J shed 0 bases, and the junction held 7 bases outside the gene matches. Per the germline V gene, CDR1 is MDHEN and CDR2 is SYDVKM. The CDR3 is made up of 17 amino acids. CDR3 loop: CASSLWADRESSYEQYV. The CDR3 DNA is TGTGCCAGCAGTTTATGGGCGGACAGGGAGAGCTCCTACGAGCAGTACGTC.